Shown below are 10 T cell receptor beta chains from a single sample sequenced in a study of T-cell reconstitution after alpha-beta-depleted transplantation in children (dated by TCRdb to about 2016). The meaning of the sample's treatment or condition label: allogeneic hematopoietic cell transplantation with graft depleted of TCRalphabeta T cells and CD19 B cells. The library was made by PCR. TCRdb records Illumina HiSeq 2500 as the sequencer. To normalize quantification of the TCRbeta repertoire, the TCR libraries were built with molecular barcoding that relied on unique molecular identifiers. TCRdb ran its own pipeline on the public reads, namely fastp trimming at Q25 and MiXCR clone calling, and kept in-frame beta chains. Every distinct CDR3 protein forms one entry, paired with its most common genes and DNA. The sample table contains 350,000 to 500,000 distinct CDR3 sequences; only one count was recorded for 43% of them. The ten largest clones add up to 27% of the sample.

This material consisted of PBMCs, taken before TCRalphabeta/CD19-depleted stem cell transplant. These receptors all stem from a girl aged 2-10 years with aplastic anemia, due to receive a stem cell transplant.

This rearrangement joins TRBV3-1 to TRBJ2-5; TRBD2 agrees at 7 bases. There are 20 residues in the CDR3. Germline CDR1 and CDR2: LGHDT and YNNKEL (reference sequence). Trimming cost V 11 bases and J 3 bases; bases outside gene matches: 30. This chain's CDR3 is CASCQDLPGSGGSAKETQYF. In nucleotides, the CDR3 is TGTGCCTCCTGCCAAGACCTACCCGGTTCGGGAGGATCCGCGAAAGAGACCCAGTACTTC.

This chain joins TRBV6-1 and TRBJ1-1, with D perhaps matching TRBD1 (5 bases). Germline V gives CDR1 MNHNS, CDR2 SASEGT. The CDR3 sequence is 14 residues long. The V end lost 7 bases, the J end lost 1 base, and 13 bases lay between the germline ends. The CDR3 protein is CASTQGGKNTEAFF. The CDR3 bases are TGTGCCAGCACCCAGGGCGGTAAGAACACTGAAGCTTTCTTT.

This clonotype was observed a few times. The rearrangement links TRBV6-5 to TRBJ2-3, with D possibly called TRBD1 or TRBD2 (5 bases each). The CDR3 is made up of 16 amino acids. CDR1 is MNHEY, CDR2 SVGAGI, per germline. V was pared by 0 bases and J by 2 bases, with 12 bases between. The CDR3 nucleotides are TGTGCCAGCAGTTACTCCGGGGCAGGACTCACAGATACGCAGTATTTT. Its translation: CASSYSGAGLTDTQYF.

The chain is built from TRBV4-1 and TRBJ1-1, with D unclear. The germline V gene encodes CDR1 MGHRA and CDR2 YSYEKL. Deletions cut 0 bases from V and 0 bases from J, with 8 bases between. The CDR3 contains 15 residues. The CDR3 nucleotides are TGCGCCAGCAGCCAAGAAGGGCAAATGAACACTGAAGCTTTCTTT. This translates into CASSQEGQMNTEAFF.

V is TRBV2 and J is TRBJ2-3; D perhaps matches TRBD1 (5 bases). CDR3 length: 15 residues. Per germline, CDR1 SNHLY and CDR2 FYNNEI. Trimming removed 3 bases from V and 0 bases from J, with 10 bases in between. CDR3 coding DNA: TGTGCCAGCAGTGAGACAGAATTCAGCACAGATACGCAGTATTTT. Translation: CASSETEFSTDTQYF.

There are a few counts of this clonotype. This rearrangement joins TRBV29-1 to TRBJ2-4; D is unclear. The CDR3 has 16 amino acids. V gave up 3 bases and J gave up 0 bases, with 15 bases separating them. Germline V gene lookup returns CDR1 SQVTM and CDR2 ANQGSEA. CDR3 sequence: CSVELSGTLAKNIQYF. The CDR3 DNA reads TGCAGCGTTGAGCTATCCGGAACTCTAGCCAAAAACATTCAGTACTTC.

Concerning this clonotype: Relative to the germline gene, one junction end is altered; a read error may explain this. This rearrangement joins TRBV7-7 to TRBJ2-7, with D possibly TRBD1 on 6 matching bases. Per the germline V gene, CDR1 is SSHAT and CDR2 is FNYEAQ (reference sequence). The CDR3 loop spans 14 amino acids. CDR3 region: CASSSKGVPYEQYF. The DNA of the CDR3 is TGTGCTAGCAGCTCGAAGGGGGTCCCTTACGAGCAGTACTTC.

This clonotype was seen many times. This sequence joins TRBV12-3 or TRBV12-4 and TRBJ2-3; D gene unclear. Trimming removed 1 base at V and 0 bases at J, with 11 bases between. The CDR3 is 16 residues long. CDR3 loop: CASSLVWGPSTDTQYF. In DNA, the CDR3 is TGTGCCAGCAGTTTAGTGTGGGGTCCTAGCACAGATACGCAGTATTTT.

J is TRBJ2-5 and V is TRBV20-1, with 7 bases identical to TRBD1. Germline V gene lookup returns CDR1 DFQATT and CDR2 SNEGSKA (reference sequence). The CDR3 contains 14 residues. Trimming at V came to 5 bases and at J to 5 bases, leaving 11 bases not matched to a gene. CDR3 in amino acids: CSAALRGRGETQYF. In DNA form, the CDR3 reads TGCAGTGCTGCACTAAGGGGGCGTGGGGAGACCCAGTACTTC.

The chain recombines TRBV6-6 with TRBJ2-7; D is perhaps TRBD2 (6 bases). From germline, CDR1 is MNHNY and CDR2 SVGAGI (reference sequence). The V gene lost 6 bases and the J gene lost 6 bases, with 15 bases spanning the gap. CDR3 length equals 13 residues. The CDR3 protein is CASRCRDCPEQYF. In nucleotides, the CDR3 is TGTGCCAGCAGATGCCGGGACTGCCCCGAGCAGTACTTC.